This T cell receptor (beta chain) stems from a study of T-cell reconstitution after alpha-beta-depleted transplantation in children. Study-wide results and caveats: Reportedly, alpha-beta T cells present about two months post-transplant originated from several hundred expanded clones of graft origin. Elevated TCRbeta diversity at day 60 was traced, in some patients, to surviving recipient T cells and thymic progenitors. Newly produced T cells mostly provided counts and TCRbeta diversity after one year, as hyperexpanded clones declined.

There are 16 residues in the CDR3. The J segment lost 0 bases and the V segment lost 6 bases, leaving 10 bases of the junction unmatched. Germline-derived CDR1 and CDR2 are MGHDK and SYGVNS. Preparation of the TCRbeta library involved a method that used unique molecular identifiers. Via MiXCR, TCRdb re-called the PCR reads, giving one row per CDR3 protein. Among about 580,000 distinct CDR3 sequences listed, under 25% were seen once. This clonotype was seen more than once but under ten times. Its antigen is not known. The chain has TRBV25-1 and TRBJ2-7, with 8 bases matching TRBD1. The clonotype originates from a boy under two years old who had a stem cell transplant for acute myeloid leukemia, so the T cells may come from the graft donor. The source was PBMCs, mostly from graft donor cells, collected 360 days after TCRalphabeta/CD19-depleted stem cell transplant. The CDR3 is CASRGDRRASSYEQYF. CDR3 coding DNA: TGTGCCAGCAGAGGGGACAGGAGAGCGAGCTCCTACGAGCAGTACTTC.